These T cell receptor beta chains were read from a single sample in a study of OX40 agonist ivuxolimab in advanced cancers. Profiled with immunoSEQ multiplex PCR; TCRdb holds only in-frame clones, not every one. The sample holds 30,000 or so clones, approximately 86% seen once. Sample: CD4+ or CD8+ T cells sorted from blood, taken in a trial of the OX40 agonist ivuxolimab. Receptors originate from an adult with an advanced solid tumor such as melanoma, head and neck, liver or kidney cancer. The CDR3 runs from the conserved cysteine through the conserved F or W. D genes are given only for firm matches. Clone size is given for some rows only: seen once, a few or many times, or a class if the clone is expanded.

V,D,J,length,size,CDR3,DNA
TRBV27,-,TRBJ2-5,11,-,CASSSQETQYF,TGTGCCAGCAGCTCCCAAGAGACCCAGTACTTC
TRBV4-1,TRBD1,TRBJ1-1,14,once,CASSLGQGYTEAFF,TGCGCCAGCAGCCTGGGACAGGGGTACACTGAAGCTTTCTTT
TRBV11-2,TRBD2,TRBJ2-3,16,-,CASSSELAGVLDTQYF,TGTGCCAGCAGCTCTGAACTAGCGGGAGTGCTGGATACGCAGTATTTT
TRBV11-2,-,TRBJ2-7,16,-,CASSSVAGQISYEQYF,TGTGCCAGCAGCTCCGTAGCGGGACAGATTTCCTACGAGCAGTACTTC
TRBV6-5,TRBD1,TRBJ2-5,14,-,CASSFGTGQYTQYF,TGTGCCAGCAGTTTCGGGACAGGGCAATATACCCAGTACTTC
TRBV28,-,TRBJ2-7,13,-,CASYLTGSHEQYF,TGTGCCAGCTATTTAACAGGGAGCCACGAGCAGTACTTC
TRBV30,-,TRBJ2-7,14,-,CAWSVGGDSYEQYF,TGTGCCTGGAGTGTTGGAGGGGATTCCTACGAGCAGTACTTC
TRBV5-6,-,TRBJ2-5,16,-,CASSQRPRQKQETQYF,TGTGCCAGCAGCCAAAGACCCCGGCAGAAACAAGAGACCCAGTACTTC
TRBV13,-,TRBJ2-5,14,-,CASSLKQNQETQYF,TGTGCCAGCAGCTTAAAACAAAATCAAGAGACCCAGTACTTC
TRBV29-1,-,TRBJ2-7,12,-,CSVLVSRLEQYF,TGCAGCGTTCTGGTCAGCCGCCTCGAGCAGTACTTC
TRBV9,-,TRBJ2-1,15,-,CASSVDGLGYNEQFF,TGTGCCAGCAGCGTAGACGGTCTGGGGTACAATGAGCAGTTCTTC
TRBV6-1,TRBD2,TRBJ2-7,15,-,CASSEELAGGYEQYF,TGTGCCAGCAGTGAAGAGCTAGCGGGAGGCTACGAGCAGTACTTC
TRBV19,TRBD2,TRBJ2-1,19,-,CASSFPTSGRAISYNEQFF,TGTGCCAGTAGTTTCCCGACTAGCGGGAGGGCCATATCCTACAATGAGCAGTTCTTC
TRBV5-4,TRBD1,TRBJ2-1,15,-,CASNTGTGVRNEQFF,TGTGCCAGCAACACCGGGACAGGGGTGCGCAATGAGCAGTTCTTC
TRBV7-9,-,TRBJ1-3,15,-,CASSLLGARGNTIYF,TGTGCCAGCAGCTTACTGGGGGCGCGTGGAAACACCATATATTTT
TRBV12-1,-,TRBJ2-1,19,-,CASSFNVLAGGSSYNEQFF,TGTGCCAGCAGCTTTAACGTACTAGCGGGAGGGAGCTCCTACAATGAGCAGTTCTTC
TRBV28,-,TRBJ2-5,14,-,CASRILMRVETQYF,TGTGCCAGCAGGATTCTGATGAGGGTGGAGACCCAGTACTTC
TRBV15,-,TRBJ2-1,13,-,CATSRGRDNEQFF,TGTGCCACCAGCAGAGGTAGGGACAATGAGCAGTTCTTC
TRBV4-1,TRBD1,TRBJ2-7,14,once,CASSHIQGQDEQYF,TGCGCCAGCAGCCATATACAGGGGCAGGATGAGCAGTACTTC
TRBV14,-,TRBJ1-3,16,-,CASSQSAGYSGNTIYF,TGTGCCAGCAGCCAATCGGCAGGATACTCTGGAAACACCATATATTTT
TRBV6-5,-,TRBJ2-7,15,-,CASNKGQESSYEQYF,TGTGCCAGCAACAAGGGACAAGAAAGCTCCTACGAGCAGTACTTC
TRBV19,-,TRBJ2-2,12,few,CAVVGNTGELFF,TGTGCCGTGGTCGGGAACACCGGGGAGCTGTTTTTT
TRBV11-2,-,TRBJ2-5,15,-,CASSPEGSIQETQYF,TGTGCCAGCAGCCCGGAAGGCAGCATCCAAGAGACCCAGTACTTC
TRBV11-2,TRBD1,TRBJ2-7,17,-,CASSRNYRGIGSYEQYF,TGTGCCAGCAGCCGAAATTACAGGGGGATTGGCTCCTACGAGCAGTACTTC
TRBV6-5,TRBD2,TRBJ2-1,15,-,CASSYSGLAGNEQFF,TGTGCCAGCAGTTACTCCGGACTAGCGGGTAATGAGCAGTTCTTC
TRBV9,-,TRBJ2-3,15,-,CASSVESAFTDTQYF,TGTGCCAGCAGCGTAGAGTCAGCCTTCACAGATACGCAGTATTTT
TRBV2,-,TRBJ1-5,18,-,CASSKARGGSNSNQPQHF,TGTGCCAGCAGTAAAGCCCGCGGGGGCTCGAATAGCAATCAGCCCCAGCATTTT
TRBV6-1,-,TRBJ2-7,13,-,CASNRASAYEQYF,TGTGCCAGCAACCGGGCCTCAGCCTACGAGCAGTACTTC
TRBV27,TRBD1,TRBJ2-1,15,-,CASSAGQGAYNEQFF,TGTGCCAGCAGTGCAGGACAGGGAGCATACAATGAGCAGTTCTTC
TRBV9,TRBD1,TRBJ1-6,16,-,CASSPETTGINSPLHF,TGTGCCAGCAGTCCCGAGACGACAGGGATCAATTCACCCCTCCACTTT
TRBV28,-,TRBJ2-7,17,-,CASSARSRTVESYEQYF,TGTGCCAGCAGTGCAAGATCTAGGACAGTCGAATCCTACGAGCAGTACTTC
TRBV9,-,TRBJ2-1,16,-,CASSVGGAAFYNEQFF,TGTGCCAGCAGCGTAGGGGGGGCAGCCTTCTACAATGAGCAGTTCTTC
TRBV11-2,-,TRBJ2-7,12,-,CASSLETYEQYF,TGTGCCAGCAGCTTAGAAACTTACGAGCAGTACTTC
TRBV27,TRBD1,TRBJ1-1,15,-,CASSLSRGMRAEAFF,TGTGCCAGCAGTTTAAGCAGGGGGATGAGAGCTGAAGCTTTCTTT
TRBV7-8,-,TRBJ2-7,20,once,CASSLAALRLRGEKNYEQYF,TGTGCCAGCAGCTTAGCAGCCCTCCGGCTACGAGGGGAAAAAAACTACGAGCAGTACTTC
TRBV7-9,-,TRBJ1-2,13,few,CASSSRPNYGYTF,TGTGCCAGCAGCTCCCGGCCCAACTATGGCTACACCTTC
TRBV10-2,TRBD1,TRBJ1-4,16,once,CASSEPGQAIFEKLFF,TGCGCCAGCAGTGAGCCGGGACAGGCTATATTTGAAAAACTGTTTTTT
TRBV10-3,TRBD2,TRBJ2-2,15,-,CAMSDSGYYTGELFF,TGTGCCATGTCGGATAGCGGGTACTACACCGGGGAGCTGTTTTTT
TRBV6-5,TRBD1,TRBJ2-7,14,-,CASSLGQGAYEQYF,TGTGCCAGCAGTCTGGGACAGGGGGCCTACGAGCAGTACTTC
TRBV6-6,-,TRBJ2-3,13,-,CATLHTSTNTQYF,TGTGCCACTCTTCATACCAGCACAAATACGCAGTATTTT
TRBV6-1,TRBD2,TRBJ2-7,15,-,CASSEEGLASYEQYF,TGTGCCAGCAGTGAAGAGGGACTAGCGTCCTACGAGCAGTACTTC
TRBV11-2,TRBD1,TRBJ1-2,15,-,CASRALFPGTDGYTF,TGTGCCAGCAGGGCTCTTTTTCCAGGGACAGATGGCTACACCTTC
TRBV9,-,TRBJ2-7,14,-,CASSVGQSSYEQYF,TGTGCCAGCAGCGTAGGACAAAGCTCCTACGAGCAGTACTTC
TRBV11-2,TRBD2,TRBJ2-7,13,-,CASSFGTSNEQYF,TGTGCCAGCAGCTTCGGGACTAGCAACGAGCAGTACTTC
TRBV7-9,-,TRBJ2-7,13,once,CASSWTEGYEQYF,TGTGCCAGCAGCTGGACCGAGGGATACGAGCAGTACTTC
TRBV30,TRBD1,TRBJ2-7,13,-,CAWHRGATYEQYF,TGTGCCTGGCACAGGGGAGCAACCTACGAGCAGTACTTC
TRBV5-1,TRBD1,TRBJ2-3,16,-,CASSQTGTGGPDTQYF,TGCGCCAGCAGCCAAACCGGGACAGGGGGCCCAGATACGCAGTATTTT
TRBV4-2,TRBD2,TRBJ2-1,16,-,CASSQAVAGDYNEQFF,TGTGCCAGCAGCCAAGCTGTAGCGGGAGACTACAATGAGCAGTTCTTC
TRBV2,-,TRBJ2-3,15,-,CASGISPASTDTQYF,TGTGCCAGCGGTATCTCCCCCGCTAGCACAGATACGCAGTATTTT
TRBV7-9,-,TRBJ1-1,14,-,CASSSGQMNTEAFF,TGTGCCAGCAGCTCCGGACAGATGAACACTGAAGCTTTCTTT
TRBV7-9,-,TRBJ1-2,17,-,CASSLARGGLPNYGYTF,TGTGCCAGCAGCTTAGCTAGGGGAGGGTTGCCTAACTATGGCTACACCTTC
TRBV6-6,-,TRBJ2-1,16,-,CASSYNLVSPYNEQFF,TGTGCCAGCAGTTACAACCTAGTTAGCCCCTACAATGAGCAGTTCTTC
TRBV4-3,-,TRBJ1-3,16,-,CASSQVVGESGNTIYF,TGCGCCAGCAGCCAAGTAGTTGGAGAATCTGGAAACACCATATATTTT
TRBV5-6,-,TRBJ2-7,14,-,CASSLGPDTYEQYF,TGTGCCAGCAGCTTAGGGCCGGACACCTACGAGCAGTACTTC
TRBV12-5,TRBD1,TRBJ2-3,15,-,CASGLGTGGEDTQYF,TGTGCTAGTGGTCTAGGGACAGGGGGTGAAGATACGCAGTATTTT
TRBV19,TRBD1,TRBJ2-1,14,once,CASTAGTGGNEQFF,TGTGCCAGTACCGCCGGGACAGGGGGCAATGAGCAGTTCTTC